This entry describes one TCR beta chain. The same CDR3 can be traced to other DNA sequences in this sample. The CDR3 is 14 amino acids. Germline V gene data show CDR1 as SGHRS and CDR2 as YFSETQ. The ends were cut back, 3 bases at V and 1 base at J, with 10 bases in the middle. Those enrolled, adults aged about 18 to 95 years, came from roughly 22 US areas. Participants reported their clinical history, and cohort assignment relied on those reports. This sample stems from a study of blood T cell repertoires in COVID-19. Per the original methods: Reference gene primer amplification in the assay estimated nucleated cell counts. TCRdb keeps only in-frame clones here, not all; method: immunoSEQ multiplex PCR. That table furnishes V, J and clone size, whereas the DNA furnished D and trimming. The sample yields under 300,000 clones, around 91% seen once.

The receptor was isolated from a woman under 30 who had recovered from COVID-19. The sequencing input was PBMCs or T cells enriched from blood (not recorded which). The chain couples TRBV5-1 to TRBJ1-1, with D possibly TRBD1 on 5 matching bases. The CDR3 sequence is CASSSLTGNTEAFF. The CDR3 DNA follows: TGCGCCAGCAGCTCCCTAACAGGGAACACTGAAGCTTTCTTT.